These 27 T cell receptor beta chains came from one sample sequenced in a study of shared clonotypes between healthy human individuals. The protocol was immunoSEQ multiplex PCR, while the TCRdb copy is restricted to in-frame clones and leaves out a portion. The sample lists some 1,900,000 clones, approximately 94% occurring once. Naive CD8 cells comprised CD45RO-negative, CCR7-positively selected cells, excluding terminally differentiated effector memory CD45RA+ cells. The sample consisted of naive CD8+ T cells sorted from blood. The origin of the receptors is a man aged 18 to 29 in good health.

The chain joins TRBV4-3 to TRBJ1-6; tentatively, D is TRBD1 (5 bases). Germline lookup yields CDR1 LGHNA and CDR2 YSLEER. CDR3 length equals 15 residues. V was pared by 1 base and J by 7 bases, with 11 bases between. This chain's CDR3 is CASSQVAGENSPLHF. The DNA of the CDR3 is TGCGCCAGCAGCCAAGTCGCGGGGGAAAATTCACCCCTCCACTTT.

The rearrangement links TRBV6-5 to TRBJ2-7; no firm D call. In germline, CDR1 is MNHEY, CDR2 SVGAGI. The CDR3 runs to 16 residues. V lost 0 bases to trimming and J lost 3 bases, with 15 bases between them. In nucleotides, the CDR3 is TGTGCCAGCAGTTACTCGACTGGGATGAGGAGCTACGAGCAGTACTTC. This encodes CASSYSTGMRSYEQYF.

The chain uses TRBV18 and TRBJ2-7; TRBD2 might be the D (5 bases). In germline, CDR1 is KGHSH, CDR2 LQKENI. Trimming pared 5 bases from V and 5 bases from J, leaving 13 bases between. This CDR3 region has 13 residues. This CDR3 reads CASSFPPGDEQYF. The CDR3 DNA reads TGTGCCAGCTCATTTCCACCCGGGGACGAGCAGTACTTC. Supplemented by reference TRBV18 and TRBJ2-7, the full variable domain reads NAGVMQNPRHLVRRRGQEARLRCSPMKGHSHVYWYRQLPEEGLKFMVYLQKENIIDESGMPKERFSAEFPKEGPSILRIQQVVRGDSAAYFCASSFPPGDEQYFGPGTRLTVT.

This chain connects TRBV18 to TRBJ2-7; tentatively, D is TRBD1 or TRBD2 (5 bases each). In germline, CDR1 is KGHSH, CDR2 LQKENI. Trimming removed 2 bases at V and 4 bases at J, with 15 bases between. This CDR3 comprises 15 residues. The CDR3 spells CASSPDWGTEYEQYF. CDR3 nucleotide sequence: TGTGCCAGCTCACCAGATTGGGGGACCGAATACGAGCAGTACTTC.

This clone was seen just once. The rearrangement links TRBV11-2 to TRBJ2-1, with D unresolved. The V end lost 4 bases, the J end lost 4 bases, and 14 bases lay between the germline ends. CDR1 and CDR2 (germline): SGHAT, FQNNGV. This CDR3 region has 15 residues. In DNA, the CDR3 is TGTGCCAGCAGCTCCCGGGTGGACCCTTACAATGAGCAGTTCTTC. This sequence encodes CASSSRVDPYNEQFF.

The chain joins TRBV2 to TRBJ2-5; a possible D gene is TRBD2 (5 bases). The length of the CDR3 is 16 residues. V lost 3 bases, J lost 2 bases, and 16 bases lay in between. Germline V CDR1 and CDR2: SNHLY, FYNNEI. As DNA, the CDR3 is TGTGCCAGCAGTGAGGCGCGGGTGACATTACAAGAGACCCAGTACTTC. It yields the protein CASSEARVTLQETQYF.

The J gene is TRBJ2-5, the V gene TRBV7-9; maybe TRBD2 (5 bases). This CDR3 is built from 14 residues. Per the germline V gene, CDR1 is SEHNR and CDR2 is FQNEAQ (reference sequence). The V gene lost 2 bases and the J gene lost 0 bases, with 7 bases spanning the gap. The CDR3 DNA reads TGTGCCAGCAGCTTATCTAGCTACCAAGAGACCCAGTACTTC. Translating gives CASSLSSYQETQYF. The full variable domain, its missing parts supplied by reference TRBV7-9 and TRBJ2-5, is DTGVSQNPRHKITKRGQNVTFRCDPISEHNRLYWYRQTLGQGPEFLTYFQNEAQLEKSRLLSDRFSAERPKGSFSTLEIQRTEQGDSAMYLCASSLSSYQETQYFGPGTRLLVL.

The J gene is TRBJ2-6, the V gene TRBV9; the D is unclear. This CDR3 has 16 residues. V was shortened by 0 bases and J by 4 bases, with 11 bases between the two germline ends. Germline V gene lookup returns CDR1 SGDLS and CDR2 YYNGEE. CDR3 DNA sequence: TGTGCCAGCAGCGTAGACCCCAGGTTGGGGGCCAACGTCCTGACTTTC. Protein product: CASSVDPRLGANVLTF.

Of note for this clone: The same CDR3 is also encoded by other DNA sequences in this sample. The V call is TRBV5-6, the J call TRBJ2-7; 9 nucleotides align to TRBD1. Trimming cost V 0 bases and J 6 bases; bases outside gene matches: 1. Germline V gene lookup returns CDR1 SGHDT and CDR2 YYEEEE. The CDR3 is 13 residues long. The CDR3 DNA follows: TGTGCCAGCAGCTTGGACAGGGGGCCCGAGCAGTACTTC. This sequence encodes CASSLDRGPEQYF. The variable domain in full, completed from reference TRBV5-6 and TRBJ2-7, reads DAGVTQSPTHLIKTRGQQVTLRCSPKSGHDTVSWYQQALGQGPQFIFQYYEEEERQRGNFPDRFSGHQFPNYSSELNVNALLLGDSALYLCASSLDRGPEQYFGPGTRLTVT.

The J gene is TRBJ2-1, the V gene TRBV10-1; D might be TRBD1 or TRBD2, each matching 5 bases. The ends were cut back, 1 base at V and 6 bases at J, with 10 bases in the middle. Germline V gene data show CDR1 as WNHNN and CDR2 as SYGVQD (reference sequence). This CDR3 has 14 amino acids. The CDR3 protein is CASSEFSGPNEQFF. In DNA form, the CDR3 reads TGCGCCAGCAGTGAGTTCTCGGGACCCAATGAGCAGTTCTTC.

The rearrangement links TRBV5-4 to TRBJ2-7; 7 nucleotides line up with TRBD1. CDR1 and CDR2 from the germline V gene are SGHNT and YYREEE (reference sequence). After removal of 3 bases from V and 2 bases from J, the junction contained 8 bases not matched to a gene. The CDR3 is 15 amino acids. CDR3 DNA sequence: TGTGCCAGCAGCTCGGGACAGAACGAGGCCTACGAGCAGTACTTC. It codes for CASSSGQNEAYEQYF.

This clone occurred once. In DNA form, the CDR3 reads TGTGCCAGTAGTATTTTGGAACAGAGGAACACTGAAGCTTTCTTT. Translating it yields CASSILEQRNTEAFF. This chain connects TRBV19 to TRBJ1-1; D is unclear. CDR3 length equals 15 residues. V was trimmed by 3 bases and J by 1 base, leaving 12 bases between them. Germline assignment: CDR1 LNHDA and CDR2 SQIVND (reference sequence).

Remarks on this clone: Other DNA sequences within the sample encode an identical CDR3. The genes are TRBV30 and TRBJ2-5, with a possible D match to TRBD2 (5 bases). V shed 0 bases and J shed 5 bases, with 7 bases lying between them. Germline lookup yields CDR1 GTSNPN and CDR2 SVGIG (reference sequence). The CDR3 contains 12 residues. The CDR3 bases are TGTGCCTGGAGTGTACTAGGGGAGACCCAGTACTTC. This encodes CAWSVLGETQYF.

This clone was detected once. This chain uses TRBV2 with TRBJ2-1; TRBD1 matches 8 bases. Trimming took 7 bases from V and 4 from J; bases not matched to a gene: 3. The CDR3 covers 13 residues. Germline V gene data show CDR1 as SNHLY and CDR2 as FYNNEI. The CDR3 nucleotides are TGTGCCAGCACGGGGACAGGATACAATGAGCAGTTCTTC. It is translated as CASTGTGYNEQFF.

This chain joins TRBV19 and TRBJ2-7; the D gene is possibly TRBD2 (6 bases). Germline V gives CDR1 LNHDA, CDR2 SQIVND (reference sequence). This CDR3 has 14 residues. The ends were cut back, 6 bases at V and 2 bases at J, with 14 bases in the middle. The CDR3 sequence: CASSPVGGAYEQYF. Here the CDR3 DNA reads TGTGCCAGTAGCCCCGTCGGGGGAGCCTACGAGCAGTACTTC.

This clone came up once. The chain combines TRBV2 with TRBJ2-1, with D possibly being TRBD1 or TRBD2 (5 bases each). The germline V and J ends were trimmed by 6 bases and 7 bases, with 10 bases remaining between them. This CDR3 spans 12 amino acids. Germline V gene lookup returns CDR1 SNHLY and CDR2 FYNNEI. CDR3 DNA: TGTGCCAGCAGGGGGGAGAAGAATGAGCAGTTCTTC. This codes for CASRGEKNEQFF.

V is TRBV7-6 and J is TRBJ1-4, with D possibly matching TRBD1 (6 bases). Germline V gene data show CDR1 as SGHVS and CDR2 as FNYEAQ. The CDR3 loop spans 15 amino acids. V shed 2 bases and J shed 5 bases, with 12 bases lying between them. DNA of the CDR3: TGTGCCAGCAGCTTAAACCAGGGGAGGAATGAAAAACTGTTTTTT. This translates into CASSLNQGRNEKLFF.

The chain links TRBV7-9 to TRBJ2-5; D gene uncertain. In germline, CDR1 is SEHNR, CDR2 FQNEAQ (reference sequence). Deletions cut 1 base from V and 7 bases from J, with 10 bases between. The CDR3 has 13 amino acids. The CDR3 here is CASSLGGLWTQYF. CDR3 bases: TGTGCCAGCAGCTTAGGGGGTTTGTGGACCCAGTACTTC.

The chain couples TRBV5-6 to TRBJ2-2; the match to TRBD1 covers 10 bases. The germline CDR1 and CDR2 sequences are SGHDT and YYEEEE. Germline trimming cut 3 bases from V and 4 bases from J; bases unmatched to any gene: 3. The CDR3 is made up of 15 amino acids. This CDR3 reads CASSWGTGATGELFF. CDR3 in DNA: TGTGCCAGCAGCTGGGGGACAGGGGCCACCGGGGAGCTGTTTTTT.

This chain links TRBV7-2 with TRBJ1-1; D possibly corresponds to TRBD1 (5 bases). Germline loops: CDR1 SGHTA, CDR2 FQGNSA. This CDR3 spans 15 amino acids. V was cut by 5 bases and J by 6 bases, with 19 bases left in between. The CDR3 sequence is CASSHLFSEGPEAFF. The CDR3 bases are TGTGCCAGCAGCCACCTGTTCTCCGAGGGGCCTGAAGCTTTCTTT.

CDR3 sequence: CASSLTLLPDSSEQYF. The CDR3 bases are TGTGCCAGCAGCTTAACCCTTTTACCTGACAGTAGCGAGCAGTACTTC. The chain joins TRBV7-9 to TRBJ2-7, with TRBD1 as a possible D gene (5 bases). Germline V gives CDR1 SEHNR, CDR2 FQNEAQ (reference sequence). With 2 bases removed from V and 6 bases from J, the gap between germline ends came to 20 bases. The CDR3 is 16 residues long.

The chain joins TRBV5-1 to TRBJ2-7; D is unclear. CDR1 SGHRS and CDR2 YFSETQ come from the germline V gene. Trimming pared 0 bases from V and 4 bases from J, leaving 8 bases between. The CDR3 sequence is 13 residues long. The CDR3 DNA is TGCGCCAGCAGCTTGGCCGTCAAGTACGAGCAGTACTTC. Amino acids: CASSLAVKYEQYF. Complete variable domain (other parts from reference TRBV5-1 and TRBJ2-7): KAGVTQTPRYLIKTRGQQVTLSCSPISGHRSVSWYQQTPGQGLQFLFEYFSETQRNKGNFPGRFSGRQFSNSRSEMNVSTLELGDSALYLCASSLAVKYEQYFGPGTRLTVT.

The J gene is TRBJ2-7, the V gene TRBV2; weak D call: TRBD2 (5 bases). CDR1 is SNHLY and CDR2 is FYNNEI in the germline V gene. Trimming removed 6 bases from V and 6 bases from J, with 9 bases in between. This CDR3 contains 11 residues. Here the CDR3 DNA reads TGTGCCAGCAGCCCTAGCACCGAGCAGTACTTC. Amino acid sequence: CASSPSTEQYF.

The chain has TRBV10-3 and TRBJ2-5; TRBD2 might be the D (5 bases). V lost 2 bases and J 1 base, leaving 11 bases between the germline ends. The germline V gene encodes CDR1 ENHRY and CDR2 SYGVKD. The CDR3 contains 15 residues. The CDR3 bases are TGTGCCATCAGTGAGGGTGTAACTAGCCAAGAGACCCAGTACTTC. Translated: CAISEGVTSQETQYF.

The J gene is TRBJ1-2, the V gene TRBV28; D might be TRBD1 (5 bases). The V end lost 6 bases, the J end lost 13 bases, and 18 bases lay between the germline ends. CDR1 is MDHEN and CDR2 is SYDVKM in the germline V gene. The CDR3 contains 12 residues. The CDR3 reads CASRPSPGWLTF. In DNA form, the CDR3 reads TGTGCCAGCAGACCTTCGCCAGGGTGGCTCACCTTC.

Turning to this clone: The sample contains more than one DNA sequence encoding this CDR3. J is TRBJ1-1 and V is TRBV7-9; a weak D match, TRBD1 (5 bases). The CDR3 consists of 13 residues. CDR1 and CDR2 (germline): SEHNR, FQNEAQ (reference sequence). Deletions cut 5 bases from V and 1 base from J, with 8 bases between. The CDR3 reads CASSATGNTEAFF. The CDR3, as DNA: TGTGCCAGCAGCGCTACAGGGAACACTGAAGCTTTCTTT. The full variable domain, completed using reference TRBV7-9 and TRBJ1-1, is DTGVSQNPRHKITKRGQNVTFRCDPISEHNRLYWYRQTLGQGPEFLTYFQNEAQLEKSRLLSDRFSAERPKGSFSTLEIQRTEQGDSAMYLCASSATGNTEAFFGQGTRLTVV.

The chain employs TRBV4-3 and TRBJ2-3; TRBD1 is a possible D gene (5 bases). Trimming cost V 1 base and J 5 bases, with 16 bases left between them. The CDR3 is 16 residues long. Germline V gene data show CDR1 as LGHNA and CDR2 as YSLEER. The CDR3 DNA reads as TGCGCCAGCAGCCAAGGGCAGGGCGAAGGAGTAGATACGCAGTATTTT. The encoded protein is CASSQGQGEGVDTQYF.